These 13 T cell receptor beta chains share one sample of origin, sequenced in a study of CD8+CD57+ T cells in acquired aplastic anemia. Only patients with CD8+CD57+ cell expansion on flow cytometry were chosen for sequencing. Genomic DNA, serving as template, underwent TCR beta VDJ and CDR3 profiling. TCRdb re-called the reads through MiXCR, storing one row per CDR3 protein. Here the sample spans about half a million distinct CDR3 sequences, around 30% being singletons. The source material was sorted CD4+, CD8+, or CD8+CD57+ T cells (not recorded which) from PBMCs. The receptors derive from a human donor with aplastic anemia.

This clonotype has only a few counts. The chain carries TRBV19 and TRBJ1-5; D is ambiguous. The V gene lost 3 bases and the J gene lost 4 bases, with 13 bases spanning the gap. Germline CDR1 reads LNHDA; CDR2 reads SQIVND (reference sequence). The CDR3 length is 15 residues. In DNA, the CDR3 is TGTGCCAGTAGTATCATCCAATCAAAAAATCAGCCCCAGCATTTT. Protein: CASSIIQSKNQPQHF.

This clonotype was detected only a few times. The rearrangement joins TRBV11-1 to TRBJ1-5; D is perhaps TRBD1 (6 bases). The length of the CDR3 is 16 residues. V lost 4 bases, J lost 0 bases, and 13 bases lay in between. Germline CDR1 SGHAT, CDR2 FQDESV (reference sequence). The CDR3 is CASSSAGEGSNQPQHF. DNA for the CDR3: TGTGCCAGCAGCTCGGCAGGGGAAGGTAGCAATCAGCCCCAGCATTTT.

This clonotype was observed at least ten times. The V gene is TRBV9, the J gene TRBJ2-5; the match to TRBD2 covers 8 bases. V trimming: 0 bases; J trimming: 3 bases; junction bases outside the gene matches: 4. The CDR3 length is 15 residues. Germline CDR1 SGDLS, CDR2 YYNGEE. This CDR3 is CASSVGGRGEETQYF. Written as DNA, the CDR3 is TGTGCCAGCAGCGTAGGAGGGCGGGGGGAAGAGACCCAGTACTTC.

This clonotype was counted ten times or more. The chain recombines TRBV2 with TRBJ1-5; 7 nucleotides agree with TRBD1. This CDR3 contains 14 residues. V shed 6 bases, J shed 4 bases, and the junction held 6 bases outside the gene matches. The germline V gene encodes CDR1 SNHLY and CDR2 FYNNEI. The CDR3 DNA reads as TGTGCCAGCAGCAACACAGGGGAGAATCAGCCCCAGCATTTT. Protein sequence: CASSNTGENQPQHF.

The V and J genes are TRBV6-1 and TRBJ2-2; D may be TRBD1 or TRBD2 (5 bases each). The CDR3 totals 15 residues. The V gene's germline CDR1 is MNHNS and CDR2 SASEGT. Trimming stripped 5 bases from V and 4 bases from J, with 14 bases between. For the CDR3, the DNA is TGTGCCAGCAGTCCGGGACCACTGCGCACCGGGGAGCTGTTTTTT. Translating it yields CASSPGPLRTGELFF.

This clonotype has ten or more counts. The chain employs TRBV11-2 and TRBJ2-6, with TRBD2 matching over 10 bases. Germline CDR1 and CDR2: SGHAT and FQNNGV. With 0 bases clipped from V and 3 bases from J, the junction kept 8 bases outside the gene matches. The CDR3 has 19 amino acids. CDR3 nucleotides: TGTGCCAGCAGCTTAGACCTCCCAGCGGGGGGGCTTGGGGCCAACGTCCTGACTTTC. The encoded protein is CASSLDLPAGGLGANVLTF.

This clonotype was seen many times. The chain combines TRBV2 with TRBJ1-1; D perhaps matches TRBD1 (6 bases). The V gene's germline CDR1 is SNHLY and CDR2 FYNNEI. This CDR3 is built from 13 residues. Trimming cost V 4 bases and J 11 bases, with 17 bases left between them. The CDR3 reads CASSGFRDNGAFF. The DNA of the CDR3 is TGTGCCAGCAGTGGGTTTCGGGACAACGGCGCTTTCTTT.

This clonotype was observed at least ten times. V gene TRBV7-2 combines with J gene TRBJ2-3, with 8 nucleotides matching TRBD2. Germline V CDR1 and CDR2: SGHTA, FQGNSA. With V trimmed by 0 bases and J by 5 bases, 10 bases remained unmatched. The CDR3 has 17 amino acids. The CDR3 bases are TGTGCCAGCAGCTTAGCGACGGGCGGGGGGCGGATAGATACGCAGTATTTT. Translation gives CASSLATGGGRIDTQYF.

The chain uses TRBV7-2 and TRBJ1-6; no clear D. The CDR3 is 14 residues long. Germline-derived CDR1 and CDR2 are SGHTA and FQGNSA. Trimming shortened V by 3 bases and J by 12 bases, and 15 bases separated the two germline ends. CDR3 amino acids: CASSLKPREGPLHF. CDR3 bases: TGTGCCAGCAGCTTGAAACCCCGGGAGGGACCCCTCCACTTT.

This clonotype was picked up many times. This chain links TRBV24-1 with TRBJ1-5, with D unresolved. Between the trimmed V and J ends, which lost 4 bases and 3 bases, there was a span of 3 bases. Germline V gene data show CDR1 as KGHDR and CDR2 as SFDVKD. The CDR3 spans 12 residues. The chain's CDR3 is CATSDPNQPQHF. As DNA, the CDR3 is TGTGCCACCAGTGACCCCAATCAGCCCCAGCATTTT.

This clonotype was seen ten or more times. This chain links TRBV20-1 with TRBJ2-7, with TRBD1 identical over 12 bases. Losses at the gene ends were 3 bases for V and 4 bases for J; bases not matched to a gene: 4. This CDR3 comprises 14 residues. The V gene's germline CDR1 is DFQATT and CDR2 SNEGSKA (reference sequence). CDR3 bases: TGCAGTGCTAGTGTGGGACAGGGGGCTTACGAGCAGTACTTC. Its translation is CSASVGQGAYEQYF.

This rearrangement joins TRBV18 to TRBJ2-7, with D tentatively TRBD2 (6 bases). From germline, CDR1 is KGHSH and CDR2 LQKENI. Trimming took off 6 bases at V and 6 bases at J, with 15 bases between the two ends. The CDR3 covers 13 residues. In DNA form, the CDR3 reads TGTGCCAGCTCCCAAAAGGCGGGGCCCGAGCAGTACTTC. It specifies CASSQKAGPEQYF.

This clonotype has more than one count but fewer than ten. The chain combines TRBV20-1 with TRBJ2-7, with a tentative D call TRBD1 (6 bases). CDR3 length: 13 residues. The V gene lost 1 base and the J gene lost 3 bases, with 10 bases spanning the gap. Germline V gene sequence: CDR1 DFQATT, CDR2 SNEGSKA (reference sequence). The CDR3 coding sequence is TGCAGTGCTAGAGCCCTGGACAGCTACGAGCAGTACTTC. This encodes CSARALDSYEQYF.